This T cell receptor beta chain is from a study of CD8 T cells in ankylosing spondylitis. Researchers built TCR beta libraries using quantitative 5'-RACE with molecular barcodes. MiXCR, run by TCRdb on the 5' RACE reads, gives a single entry per CDR3 protein. The table lists about 450,000 distinct CDR3 sequences, roughly 26% of them singletons. This clonotype has a handful of counts. The antigen is not known. Germline values: CDR1 MGHDK, CDR2 SYGVNS. The CDR3 is 17 amino acids. J was trimmed by 7 bases and V by 0 bases; bases with no gene match: 11. General observations from the study: Reportedly, significant enrichment of disease-linked clones occurred in matched ankylosing spondylitis synovial fluid. Disease-associated clonotypes exhibited CD8+ identity and were relatively infrequent in peripheral blood. It appeared that ankylosing spondylitis blood was characterized by a TCR beta motif of several highly homologous variants.

The sequencing input was blood, either unsorted or a sorted T cell fraction (not recorded which). This clonotype was obtained from a male donor with ankylosing spondylitis. The V gene is TRBV25-1, the J gene TRBJ2-1; 8 bases line up with TRBD2. The CDR3 here is CASSEYEGPGRANEQFF. DNA of the CDR3: TGTGCCAGCAGTGAATACGAGGGCCCCGGGAGGGCAAATGAGCAGTTCTTC.